The clone carrying this T cell receptor (beta chain) has more than one count but fewer than ten. What it binds is not known. The entry originates in a study of regulatory T cells in long-lasting Graves disease. Looking at the study overall: The antithyroid drugs taken by newly diagnosed Graves' patients had been used for under 3 months. Study-wide points: Relative to newly diagnosed Graves' patients, persistent ones had lower TCR diversity.

Regarding time point: newly diagnosed GD, antithyroid drugs for less than 3 months. Isolated PBMC RNA provided the starting material for the TCR library. Roughly 10 milliliters of peripheral blood were taken and placed in EDTA tubes. With iRepertoire HTBI primers and Arm-PCR of CDR3 regions, TCR beta libraries were built. One entry per CDR3 protein results from TCRdb running MiXCR on the multiplex PCR reads. The data hold hundreds of thousands of distinct CDR3 sequences, with 15% to 20% observed a single time. The sample was also linked to a second study, of T cells in Graves' hyperthyroidism and ophthalmopathy. That source reports: Among thyroid clonotypes expanded above 0.001, most also appeared in blood.

The sample in question was peripheral blood mononuclear cells (PBMCs), obtained at new diagnosis, from a patient treated with antithyroid drugs. The TCR originated in a woman aged 25-40 years with Graves disease.

The CDR3 DNA is TGTGCCAGCAGCCAAGTGGCCGGACTGAACACCGGGGAGCTGTTTTTT. This translates into CASSQVAGLNTGELFF. This rearrangement joins TRBV14 to TRBJ2-2, with D tentatively TRBD2 (5 bases). The CDR3 covers 16 residues. V lost 1 base and J lost 1, with 10 bases in between. Germline V lookup: CDR1 SGHDN, CDR2 FVKESK. Complete variable domain (other parts from reference TRBV14 and TRBJ2-2): EAGVTQFPSHSVIEKGQTVTLRCDPISGHDNLYWYRRVMGKEIKFLLHFVKESKQDESGMPNNRFLAERTGGTYSTLKVQPAELEDSGVYFCASSQVAGLNTGELFFGEGSRLTVL.